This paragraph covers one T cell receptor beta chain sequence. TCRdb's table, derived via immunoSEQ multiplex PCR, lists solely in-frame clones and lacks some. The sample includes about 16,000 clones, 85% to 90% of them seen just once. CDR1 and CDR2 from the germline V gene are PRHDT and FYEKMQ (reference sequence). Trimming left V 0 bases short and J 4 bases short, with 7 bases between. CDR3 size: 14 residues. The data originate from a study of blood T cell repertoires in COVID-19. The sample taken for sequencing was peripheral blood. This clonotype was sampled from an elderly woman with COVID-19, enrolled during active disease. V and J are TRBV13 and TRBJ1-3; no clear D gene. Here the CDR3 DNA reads TGTGCCAGCAGCTTAGGGGAGACGGGAAACACCATATATTTT. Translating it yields CASSLGETGNTIYF.